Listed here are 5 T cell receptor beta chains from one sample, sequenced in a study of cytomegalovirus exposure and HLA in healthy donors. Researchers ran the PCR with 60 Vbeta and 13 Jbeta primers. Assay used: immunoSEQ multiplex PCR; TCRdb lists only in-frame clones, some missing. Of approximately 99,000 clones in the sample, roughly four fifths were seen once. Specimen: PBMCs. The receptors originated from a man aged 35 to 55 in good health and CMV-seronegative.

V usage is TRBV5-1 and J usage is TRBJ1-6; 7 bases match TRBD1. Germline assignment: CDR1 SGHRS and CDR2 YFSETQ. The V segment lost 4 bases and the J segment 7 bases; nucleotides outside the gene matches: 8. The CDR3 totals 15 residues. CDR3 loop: CASSPSGQKNSPLHF. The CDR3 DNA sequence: TGCGCCAGCAGCCCATCGGGACAGAAGAATTCACCCCTCCACTTT.

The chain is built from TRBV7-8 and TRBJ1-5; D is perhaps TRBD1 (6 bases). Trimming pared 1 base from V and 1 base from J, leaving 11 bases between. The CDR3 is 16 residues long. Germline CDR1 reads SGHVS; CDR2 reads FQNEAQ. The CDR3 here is CASSLVRTESNQPQHF. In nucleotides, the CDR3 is TGTGCCAGCAGCTTAGTTAGGACAGAGAGCAATCAGCCCCAGCATTTT.

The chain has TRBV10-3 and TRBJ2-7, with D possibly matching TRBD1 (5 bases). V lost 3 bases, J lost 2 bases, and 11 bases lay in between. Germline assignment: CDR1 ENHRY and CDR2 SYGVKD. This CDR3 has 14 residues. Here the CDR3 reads CAISDRALTYEQYF. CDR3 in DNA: TGTGCCATCAGTGACAGGGCGCTAACCTACGAGCAGTACTTC.

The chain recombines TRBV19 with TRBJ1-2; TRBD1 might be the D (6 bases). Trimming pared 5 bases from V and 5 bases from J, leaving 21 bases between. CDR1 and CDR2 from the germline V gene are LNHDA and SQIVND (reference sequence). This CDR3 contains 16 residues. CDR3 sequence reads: CASSFWTAYVRYGYTF. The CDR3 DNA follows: TGTGCCAGTAGTTTCTGGACAGCCTATGTTAGATATGGCTACACCTTC. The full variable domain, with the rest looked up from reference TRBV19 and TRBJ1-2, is DGGITQSPKYLFRKEGQNVTLSCEQNLNHDAMYWYRQDPGQGLRLIYYSQIVNDFQKGDIAEGYSVSREKKESFPLTVTSAQKNPTAFYLCASSFWTAYVRYGYTFGSGTRLTVV.

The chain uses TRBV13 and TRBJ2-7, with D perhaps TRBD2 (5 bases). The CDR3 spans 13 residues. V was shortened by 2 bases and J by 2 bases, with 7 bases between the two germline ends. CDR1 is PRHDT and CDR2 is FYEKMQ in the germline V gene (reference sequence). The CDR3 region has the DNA TGTGCCAGCAGCTTAAGCGGTCCCTACGAGCAGTACTTC. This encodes CASSLSGPYEQYF.